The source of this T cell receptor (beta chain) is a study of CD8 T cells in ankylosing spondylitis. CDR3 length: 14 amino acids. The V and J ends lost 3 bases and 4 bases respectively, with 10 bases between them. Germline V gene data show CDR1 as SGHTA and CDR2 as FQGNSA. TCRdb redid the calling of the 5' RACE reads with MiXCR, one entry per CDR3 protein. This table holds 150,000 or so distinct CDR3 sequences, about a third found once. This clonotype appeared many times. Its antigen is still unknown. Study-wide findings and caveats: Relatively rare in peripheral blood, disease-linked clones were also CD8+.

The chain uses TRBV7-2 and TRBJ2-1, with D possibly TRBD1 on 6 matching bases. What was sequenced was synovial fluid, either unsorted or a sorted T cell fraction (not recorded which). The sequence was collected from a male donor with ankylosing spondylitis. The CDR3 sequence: CASSFWDIYNEQFF. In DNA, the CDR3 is TGTGCCAGCAGCTTCTGGGACATTTACAATGAGCAGTTCTTC.